This T cell receptor beta chain originates from a study of blood T cell repertoires in COVID-19. Per the original methods: From reference gene primer amplification, estimates of nucleated cell counts were derived. Repertoires were generated with immunoSEQ multiplex PCR, while TCRdb's copy carries only in-frame clones and drops some. V and J calls and clone size are copied from that table; D and trimming were computed from the DNA. The sample consists of 200,000 to 300,000 clones, around 83% of them appearing once. With V trimmed by 4 bases and J by 7 bases, 8 bases remained unmatched. Per the germline V gene, CDR1 is LGHNT and CDR2 is FRNRAP. This CDR3 spans 15 amino acids.

The receptor's source is a woman of 80 years or more with acute or convalescent COVID-19. The sequenced material came from peripheral blood. This chain connects TRBV12-5 to TRBJ2-1; TRBD1 matches at 9 bases. The CDR3 reads CASGSGQGDRNEQFF. The DNA of the CDR3 is TGTGCTAGTGGTTCGGGACAGGGAGATCGGAATGAGCAGTTCTTC.